This T cell receptor (beta chain) was recovered during a study of blood T cell repertoires in COVID-19. Libraries were prepared by immunoSEQ multiplex PCR; TCRdb keeps only in-frame clonotypes and omits some of them. Of about 480,000 clones listed, more than 75% are singletons. V lost 5 bases and J lost 8, with 16 bases in between. Per germline, CDR1 LNHDA and CDR2 SQIVND (reference sequence). The CDR3 has 15 residues. The sequenced sample consisted of PBMCs or T cells enriched from blood (not recorded which). The TCR originated in a woman aged 40 to 50 who had recovered from COVID-19. The chain employs TRBV19 and TRBJ1-6; TRBD1 might be the D (6 bases). CDR3 DNA: TGTGCCAGTAGTCTTAGTACAGGGCAGGATTCACCCCTCCACTTT. This sequence encodes CASSLSTGQDSPLHF.